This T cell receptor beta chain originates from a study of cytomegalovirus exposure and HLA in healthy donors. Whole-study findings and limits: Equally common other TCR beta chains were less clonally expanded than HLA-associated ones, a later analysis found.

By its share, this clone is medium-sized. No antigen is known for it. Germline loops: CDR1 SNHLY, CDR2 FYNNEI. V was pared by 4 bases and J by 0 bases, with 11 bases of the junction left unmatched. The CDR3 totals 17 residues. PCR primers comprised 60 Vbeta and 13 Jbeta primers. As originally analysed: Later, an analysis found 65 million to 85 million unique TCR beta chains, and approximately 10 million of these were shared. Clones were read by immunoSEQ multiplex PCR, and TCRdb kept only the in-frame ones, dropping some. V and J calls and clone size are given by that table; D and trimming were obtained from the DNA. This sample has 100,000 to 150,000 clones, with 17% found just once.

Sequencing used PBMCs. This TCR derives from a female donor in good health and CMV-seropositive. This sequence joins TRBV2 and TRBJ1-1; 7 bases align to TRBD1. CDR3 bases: TGTGCCAGCAGTGGAAGGCAGGGGGTTAGTGTGAACACTGAAGCTTTCTTT. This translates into CASSGRQGVSVNTEAFF.